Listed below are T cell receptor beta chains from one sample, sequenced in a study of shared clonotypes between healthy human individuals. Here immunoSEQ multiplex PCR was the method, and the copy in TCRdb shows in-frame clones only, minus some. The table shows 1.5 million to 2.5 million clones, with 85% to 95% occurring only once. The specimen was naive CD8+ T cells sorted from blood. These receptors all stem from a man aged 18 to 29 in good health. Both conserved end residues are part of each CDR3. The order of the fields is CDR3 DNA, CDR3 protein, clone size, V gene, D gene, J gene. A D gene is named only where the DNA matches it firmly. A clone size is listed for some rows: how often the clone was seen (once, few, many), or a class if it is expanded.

cdr3_nt: TGTGCCAGCAGCTTAGTGGGGAGGGAGCGGGAGGAAGAGACCCAGTACTTC; cdr3_aa: CASSLVGREREEETQYF; clone_size: .; v_call: TRBV7-9; d_call: TRBD2; j_call: TRBJ2-5
cdr3_nt: TGTGCCAGCAGCTTAGAAGAGGAGGGGGTTTCGGGCTACACCTTC; cdr3_aa: CASSLEEEGVSGYTF; clone_size: .; v_call: TRBV7-2; d_call: .; j_call: TRBJ1-2
cdr3_nt: TGCGCCAGCAGCTCGGGAGAGGGACGCTACGAGCAGTACTTC; cdr3_aa: CASSSGEGRYEQYF; clone_size: .; v_call: TRBV5-1; d_call: .; j_call: TRBJ2-7
cdr3_nt: TGTGCCAGTAGTGCCCACAGGGGGGACATCAAAAACATTCAGTACTTC; cdr3_aa: CASSAHRGDIKNIQYF; clone_size: .; v_call: TRBV19; d_call: TRBD1; j_call: TRBJ2-4
cdr3_nt: TGCGCCAGCAGCGTTGGACTAGCGGGAGTCGTTTTCGATGAGCAGTTCTTC; cdr3_aa: CASSVGLAGVVFDEQFF; clone_size: once; v_call: TRBV5-1; d_call: TRBD2; j_call: TRBJ2-1
cdr3_nt: TGCAGCGTTGTGGAGGGAGGTAATGGCTACACCTTC; cdr3_aa: CSVVEGGNGYTF; clone_size: .; v_call: TRBV29-1; d_call: .; j_call: TRBJ1-2
cdr3_nt: TGTGCCAGCAGCGGAGACTCGGAGACCCAGTACTTC; cdr3_aa: CASSGDSETQYF; clone_size: .; v_call: TRBV9; d_call: .; j_call: TRBJ2-5
cdr3_nt: TGCAGCGTGACAGGGTTGGAGACCCAGTACTTC; cdr3_aa: CSVTGLETQYF; clone_size: once; v_call: TRBV29-1; d_call: TRBD1; j_call: TRBJ2-5
cdr3_nt: TGTGCCAGCAGTGAAGGGGCGGGAGACACTGAAGCTTTCTTT; cdr3_aa: CASSEGAGDTEAFF; clone_size: .; v_call: TRBV28; d_call: .; j_call: TRBJ1-1
cdr3_nt: TGTGCCAGCAGCCTTAGACTAGCGGGGGGCCGGGGAGGCACAGATACGCAGTATTTT; cdr3_aa: CASSLRLAGGRGGTDTQYF; clone_size: .; v_call: TRBV13; d_call: TRBD2; j_call: TRBJ2-3
cdr3_nt: TGTGCCAGCAGCCCGGGACAGGGTTACAATGAGCAGTTCTTC; cdr3_aa: CASSPGQGYNEQFF; clone_size: .; v_call: TRBV6-5; d_call: TRBD1; j_call: TRBJ2-1
cdr3_nt: TGTGCCAGCAGCTTGCGGCAGGGGGGTCGAGAGACCCAGTACTTC; cdr3_aa: CASSLRQGGRETQYF; clone_size: .; v_call: TRBV7-9; d_call: .; j_call: TRBJ2-5
cdr3_nt: TGTGCCAGCAGATCGACAGGGGGAAGAGCTGAAGCTTTCTTT; cdr3_aa: CASRSTGGRAEAFF; clone_size: .; v_call: TRBV13; d_call: TRBD1; j_call: TRBJ1-1
cdr3_nt: TGTGCCAGCAGCCAGGGTCCTCTCAAAGTCGATACGCAGTATTTT; cdr3_aa: CASSQGPLKVDTQYF; clone_size: once; v_call: TRBV11-2; d_call: .; j_call: TRBJ2-3
cdr3_nt: TGTGCCAGCAGTTTAGAGGGCGGCTATGGCTACACCTTC; cdr3_aa: CASSLEGGYGYTF; clone_size: .; v_call: TRBV28; d_call: .; j_call: TRBJ1-2
cdr3_nt: TGTGCCAGCAGTGAAGGGTACGGCTCGCATCATGGCTACACCTTC; cdr3_aa: CASSEGYGSHHGYTF; clone_size: .; v_call: TRBV2; d_call: .; j_call: TRBJ1-2
cdr3_nt: TGTGCCAGCAGCTTTGTCGGGGCTAACTATGGCTACACCTTC; cdr3_aa: CASSFVGANYGYTF; clone_size: .; v_call: TRBV7-9; d_call: .; j_call: TRBJ1-2
cdr3_nt: TGCGCCAGCAGCTCCTCGCCTGTTGAGACCCAGTACTTC; cdr3_aa: CASSSSPVETQYF; clone_size: .; v_call: TRBV5-1; d_call: .; j_call: TRBJ2-5
cdr3_nt: TGCGCCAGCAGCCAAGATCGGGCTAGCGGGCAAGAGACCCAGTACTTC; cdr3_aa: CASSQDRASGQETQYF; clone_size: few; v_call: TRBV4-3; d_call: TRBD2; j_call: TRBJ2-5
cdr3_nt: TGTGCCAGCAATTTAGCGGAACCCATCTACAATGAGCAGTTCTTC; cdr3_aa: CASNLAEPIYNEQFF; clone_size: .; v_call: TRBV6-6; d_call: .; j_call: TRBJ2-1
cdr3_nt: TGTGCCAGCAGTTTAAACAGCGGGGGGGCCCCGGAGACCCAGTACTTC; cdr3_aa: CASSLNSGGAPETQYF; clone_size: .; v_call: TRBV27; d_call: TRBD2; j_call: TRBJ2-5
cdr3_nt: TGTGCCAGCAGTCCGGGGACTAGCGGCGGTTCCTACGAGCAGTACTTC; cdr3_aa: CASSPGTSGGSYEQYF; clone_size: .; v_call: TRBV27; d_call: TRBD2; j_call: TRBJ2-7
cdr3_nt: TGTGCCAGCAGTTATACGGAGCCCCACACCGGGGAGCTGTTTTTT; cdr3_aa: CASSYTEPHTGELFF; clone_size: .; v_call: TRBV6-6; d_call: .; j_call: TRBJ2-2
cdr3_nt: TGTGCCAGCAGCTTGGGGACAGGAGAAGAGACCCAGTACTTC; cdr3_aa: CASSLGTGEETQYF; clone_size: once; v_call: TRBV7-9; d_call: TRBD1; j_call: TRBJ2-5
cdr3_nt: TGTGCCAGCAGCTTATCCGGGACAGGGGCGAAGTTCCCCCAAGAGACCCAGTACTTC; cdr3_aa: CASSLSGTGAKFPQETQYF; clone_size: .; v_call: TRBV5-4; d_call: TRBD1; j_call: TRBJ2-5
cdr3_nt: TGTGCCAGCAGTCCAGACAGGGAAACCCATCCCACTCAAGAGACCCAGTACTTC; cdr3_aa: CASSPDRETHPTQETQYF; clone_size: .; v_call: TRBV27; d_call: TRBD1; j_call: TRBJ2-5
cdr3_nt: TGTGCCAGCAGCGTAGTAGAGGGCTACACTGAAGCTTTCTTT; cdr3_aa: CASSVVEGYTEAFF; clone_size: .; v_call: TRBV9; d_call: .; j_call: TRBJ1-1
cdr3_nt: TGTGCGGCCAATGAGCAGTTCTTC; cdr3_aa: CAANEQFF; clone_size: .; v_call: TRBV6-1; d_call: .; j_call: TRBJ2-1
cdr3_nt: TGTGCCAGCAGCTCGAACCAGGTAGCCCAAGAGACCCAGTACTTC; cdr3_aa: CASSSNQVAQETQYF; clone_size: .; v_call: TRBV7-2; d_call: .; j_call: TRBJ2-5
cdr3_nt: TGCGCCAGCAGACAGGGGAAGAACACCGGGGAGCTGTTTTTT; cdr3_aa: CASRQGKNTGELFF; clone_size: .; v_call: TRBV10-1; d_call: TRBD1; j_call: TRBJ2-2
cdr3_nt: TGTGCCAGCAGTTTATCGCAACAGGGGAACACTGAAGCTTTCTTT; cdr3_aa: CASSLSQQGNTEAFF; clone_size: .; v_call: TRBV27; d_call: .; j_call: TRBJ1-1
cdr3_nt: TGTGCCAGCAGCCTCGGACAGGGCCTTGAAGCTTTCTTT; cdr3_aa: CASSLGQGLEAFF; clone_size: .; v_call: TRBV5-5; d_call: TRBD1; j_call: TRBJ1-1
cdr3_nt: TGTGCCAGCTCACCACCGGGACAGCCTTCCTATGGCTACACCTTC; cdr3_aa: CASSPPGQPSYGYTF; clone_size: .; v_call: TRBV18; d_call: TRBD1; j_call: TRBJ1-2
cdr3_nt: TGTGCCAGCAGCCCCCAGGGGAGCTCCTACGAGCAGTACTTC; cdr3_aa: CASSPQGSSYEQYF; clone_size: .; v_call: TRBV28; d_call: .; j_call: TRBJ2-7
cdr3_nt: TGTGCCAGCAGCTTGGACACCTACGAGCAGTACTTC; cdr3_aa: CASSLDTYEQYF; clone_size: .; v_call: TRBV5-4; d_call: .; j_call: TRBJ2-7
cdr3_nt: TGCAGTGCTCCCACCAGGGGCGAGCAGTACTTC; cdr3_aa: CSAPTRGEQYF; clone_size: .; v_call: TRBV20-1; d_call: .; j_call: TRBJ2-7
cdr3_nt: TGTGCCTGGCCTGGGCGGGGCGGTGATCCCGGGGAGCTGTTTTTT; cdr3_aa: CAWPGRGGDPGELFF; clone_size: .; v_call: TRBV5-8; d_call: .; j_call: TRBJ2-2
cdr3_nt: TGTGCCAGCAGTTTAACAGGGGCAGATACGCAGTATTTT; cdr3_aa: CASSLTGADTQYF; clone_size: .; v_call: TRBV28; d_call: TRBD1; j_call: TRBJ2-3
cdr3_nt: TGTGCCAGCAGTCAGAAAGCAACTGGACAAAGTCGGGCCAACGTCCTGACTTTC; cdr3_aa: CASSQKATGQSRANVLTF; clone_size: .; v_call: TRBV25-1; d_call: .; j_call: TRBJ2-6
cdr3_nt: TGTGCCAGTACGAGGGGGCCGGTGGGTGAAAAACTGTTTTTT; cdr3_aa: CASTRGPVGEKLFF; clone_size: once; v_call: TRBV19; d_call: TRBD1; j_call: TRBJ1-4
cdr3_nt: TGTGCCAGCAGTCAACAGGCCCTAGGCACTGAAGCTTTCTTT; cdr3_aa: CASSQQALGTEAFF; clone_size: once; v_call: TRBV6-5; d_call: .; j_call: TRBJ1-1
cdr3_nt: TGTGCCAGCAGTGAAGCCGTGGGGGACCTGGGGGACTATGGCTACACCTTC; cdr3_aa: CASSEAVGDLGDYGYTF; clone_size: .; v_call: TRBV6-1; d_call: .; j_call: TRBJ1-2
cdr3_nt: TGTGCCAGCCTAATCTGGGGGGATAGCTCCTACAATGAGCAGTTCTTC; cdr3_aa: CASLIWGDSSYNEQFF; clone_size: .; v_call: TRBV11-2; d_call: .; j_call: TRBJ2-1
cdr3_nt: TGTGCCAGCAGCTTACAGGACTACCAAGAGACCCAGTACTTC; cdr3_aa: CASSLQDYQETQYF; clone_size: .; v_call: TRBV11-2; d_call: .; j_call: TRBJ2-5
cdr3_nt: TGTGCCAGCAGCGCTGGAAGGGATGGACAGCCCCAGCATTTT; cdr3_aa: CASSAGRDGQPQHF; clone_size: .; v_call: TRBV9; d_call: .; j_call: TRBJ1-5
cdr3_nt: TGTGCCATCAGTGAGCCCTTGGAGACAGGGATCTCTGGAAACACCATATATTTT; cdr3_aa: CAISEPLETGISGNTIYF; clone_size: .; v_call: TRBV10-3; d_call: TRBD1; j_call: TRBJ1-3
cdr3_nt: TGTGCCAGCAGCTCCGGACAGGGGGCATGGTACGAGCAGTACTTC; cdr3_aa: CASSSGQGAWYEQYF; clone_size: .; v_call: TRBV7-9; d_call: TRBD1; j_call: TRBJ2-7
cdr3_nt: TGTGCCAGCAGCTTAGGCCCGGGACAGGTCCACCAAGAGACCCAGTACTTC; cdr3_aa: CASSLGPGQVHQETQYF; clone_size: .; v_call: TRBV13; d_call: TRBD1; j_call: TRBJ2-5
cdr3_nt: TGTGCCAGCAGTTTGGCCAGAGGACTTAATCAGCCCCAGCATTTT; cdr3_aa: CASSLARGLNQPQHF; clone_size: .; v_call: TRBV28; d_call: .; j_call: TRBJ1-5
cdr3_nt: TGTGCCAGCAGCTTAGGGGACAGGGAGGGTCAGCCCCAGCATTTT; cdr3_aa: CASSLGDREGQPQHF; clone_size: .; v_call: TRBV7-9; d_call: TRBD1; j_call: TRBJ1-5
cdr3_nt: TGTGCCAGCACAAGGGGGTATGAAAAACTGTTTTTT; cdr3_aa: CASTRGYEKLFF; clone_size: .; v_call: TRBV13; d_call: .; j_call: TRBJ1-4
cdr3_nt: TGTGCCAGCAGCCCATTAGGAGGGGCCTACGAGCAGTACTTC; cdr3_aa: CASSPLGGAYEQYF; clone_size: .; v_call: TRBV28; d_call: .; j_call: TRBJ2-7
cdr3_nt: TGTGCCAGCAGCTCGAATCTGGGAGGCTACTATAATTCACCCCTCCACTTT; cdr3_aa: CASSSNLGGYYNSPLHF; clone_size: .; v_call: TRBV5-6; d_call: .; j_call: TRBJ1-6
cdr3_nt: TGTGCCAGCAGCTTAGGGGTGTCCTACGAGCAGTACTTC; cdr3_aa: CASSLGVSYEQYF; clone_size: .; v_call: TRBV5-8; d_call: .; j_call: TRBJ2-7
cdr3_nt: TGTGCCAGCAGTTACTCGGCAGGGGTTGAGACAGATACGCAGTATTTT; cdr3_aa: CASSYSAGVETDTQYF; clone_size: .; v_call: TRBV6-5; d_call: .; j_call: TRBJ2-3
cdr3_nt: TGTGCCAGCAGCCAAGACGGCCGGGGGGAAGAGACCCAGTACTTC; cdr3_aa: CASSQDGRGEETQYF; clone_size: once; v_call: TRBV14; d_call: TRBD2; j_call: TRBJ2-5
cdr3_nt: TGTGCCAGCAGTTTCCCTCTCTATGGCTACACCTTC; cdr3_aa: CASSFPLYGYTF; clone_size: few; v_call: TRBV28; d_call: .; j_call: TRBJ1-2
cdr3_nt: TGTGCCAGCAGCTTCCGGGACAGGACATACGAGCAGTACTTC; cdr3_aa: CASSFRDRTYEQYF; clone_size: .; v_call: TRBV13; d_call: TRBD1; j_call: TRBJ2-7